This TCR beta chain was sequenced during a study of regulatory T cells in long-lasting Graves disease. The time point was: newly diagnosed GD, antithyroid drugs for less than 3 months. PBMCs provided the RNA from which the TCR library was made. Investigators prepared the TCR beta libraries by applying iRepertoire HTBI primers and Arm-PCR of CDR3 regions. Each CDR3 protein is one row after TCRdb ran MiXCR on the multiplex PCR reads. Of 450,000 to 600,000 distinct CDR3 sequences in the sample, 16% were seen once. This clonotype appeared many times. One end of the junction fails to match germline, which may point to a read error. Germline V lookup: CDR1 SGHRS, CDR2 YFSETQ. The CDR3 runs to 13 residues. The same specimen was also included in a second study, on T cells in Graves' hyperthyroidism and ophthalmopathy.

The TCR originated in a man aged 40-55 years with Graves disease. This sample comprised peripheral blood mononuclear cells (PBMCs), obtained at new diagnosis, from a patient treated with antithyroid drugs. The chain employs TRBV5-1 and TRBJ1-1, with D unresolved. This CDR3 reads CASSAASVERAFF. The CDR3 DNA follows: TGTGCCAGCAGCGCCGCGTCGGTGGAGCGCGCTTTCTTT.